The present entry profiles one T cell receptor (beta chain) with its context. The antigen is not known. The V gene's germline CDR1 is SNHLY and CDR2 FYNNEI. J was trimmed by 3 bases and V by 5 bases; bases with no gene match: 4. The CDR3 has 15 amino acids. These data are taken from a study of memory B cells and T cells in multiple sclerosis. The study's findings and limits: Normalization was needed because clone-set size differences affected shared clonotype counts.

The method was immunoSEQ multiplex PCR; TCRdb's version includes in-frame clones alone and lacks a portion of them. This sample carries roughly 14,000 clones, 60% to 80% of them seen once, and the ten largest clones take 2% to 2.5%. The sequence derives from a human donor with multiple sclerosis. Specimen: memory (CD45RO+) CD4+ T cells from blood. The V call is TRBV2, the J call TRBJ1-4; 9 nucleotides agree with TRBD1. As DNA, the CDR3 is TGTGCCAGCAGTCGAGGGACAGGGTCTAATGAAAAACTGTTTTTT. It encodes CASSRGTGSNEKLFF.